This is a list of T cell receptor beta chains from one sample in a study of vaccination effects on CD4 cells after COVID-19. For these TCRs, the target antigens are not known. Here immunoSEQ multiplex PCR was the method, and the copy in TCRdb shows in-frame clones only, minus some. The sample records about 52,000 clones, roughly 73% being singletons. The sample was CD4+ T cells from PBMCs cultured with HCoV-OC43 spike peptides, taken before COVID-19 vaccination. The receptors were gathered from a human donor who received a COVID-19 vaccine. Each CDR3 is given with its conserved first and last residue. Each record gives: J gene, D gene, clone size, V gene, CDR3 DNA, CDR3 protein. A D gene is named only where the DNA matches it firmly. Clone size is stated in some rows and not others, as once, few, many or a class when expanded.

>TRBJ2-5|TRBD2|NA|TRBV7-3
TGTGCCAGCAGCTTACTAGCGGGGCAAGAGACCCAGTACTTC
CASSLLAGQETQYF
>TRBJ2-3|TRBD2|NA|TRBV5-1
TGCGCCAGCAGTGCGGGGGGATACACAGATACGCAGTATTTT
CASSAGGYTDTQYF
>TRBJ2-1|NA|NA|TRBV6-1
TGTGCCAGCAGTGAAGCGCTGACCACATACAATGAGCAGTTCTTC
CASSEALTTYNEQFF
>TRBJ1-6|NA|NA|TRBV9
TGTGCCAGCAGCGCCGGGACCATGGTGGATTCACCCCTCCACTTT
CASSAGTMVDSPLHF
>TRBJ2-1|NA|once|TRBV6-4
TGTGCCAGCAGTGACTTTTCATCTGGGAATGAGCAGTTCTTC
CASSDFSSGNEQFF
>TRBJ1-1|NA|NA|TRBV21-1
TGTGCCAGCAGCCCCCCCGGGACAGGGAACACTGAAGCTTTCTTT
CASSPPGTGNTEAFF
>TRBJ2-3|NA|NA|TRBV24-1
TGTGCCACCAGTGATTTAGGCGTCAGCTCCACAGATACGCAGTATTTT
CATSDLGVSSTDTQYF
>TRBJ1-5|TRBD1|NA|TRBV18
TGTGCCAGCTCACCACGACAGGGGATGAATCAGCCCCAGCATTTT
CASSPRQGMNQPQHF
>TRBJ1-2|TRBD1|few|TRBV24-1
TGTGCCACCAGTGATGGGACCGGGACAGATGATGGCTACACCTTC
CATSDGTGTDDGYTF
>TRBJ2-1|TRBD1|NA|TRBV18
TGTGCCAGCTCACCGAAGACAGGGGATCTGGGGGAGCAGTTCTTC
CASSPKTGDLGEQFF
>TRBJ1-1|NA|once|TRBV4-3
TGCGCCAGCAGCCAAGGGTCCCATGGGGACACTGAAGCTTTCTTT
CASSQGSHGDTEAFF
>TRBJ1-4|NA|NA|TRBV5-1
TGCGCCAGCAGCCAGGGGATGGGAGGTGGAAAACTGTTTTTT
CASSQGMGGGKLFF
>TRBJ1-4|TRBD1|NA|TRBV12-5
TGTGCTAGTGGTTTAATGACAGGGAGTCGCCTGTTTTTT
CASGLMTGSRLFF
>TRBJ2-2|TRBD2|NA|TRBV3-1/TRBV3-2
TGTGCCAGCAGCCCCTATCGGGGACTAGCGTCGAACACCGGGGAGCTGTTTTTT
CASSPYRGLASNTGELFF
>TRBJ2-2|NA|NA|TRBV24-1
TGTGCCACCAGTGAGACGACAGTCACCGGGGAGCTGTTTTTT
CATSETTVTGELFF
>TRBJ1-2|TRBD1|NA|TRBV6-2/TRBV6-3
TGTGCCAGCAGTTCGAGAATCCGGGACAGGGGAAGGAGCGGCTACACCTTC
CASSSRIRDRGRSGYTF
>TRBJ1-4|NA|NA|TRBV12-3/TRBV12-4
TGTGCCAGCAGTCCGACACTTGAAAAACTGTTTTTT
CASSPTLEKLFF
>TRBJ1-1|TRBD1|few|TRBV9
TGTGCCAGCAGCGCCGGACAGGGATGGACTGAAGCTTTCTTT
CASSAGQGWTEAFF
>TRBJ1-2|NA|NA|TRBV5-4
TGTGCCAGCAGCCCGTTGGGACACACCAACTATGGCTACACCTTC
CASSPLGHTNYGYTF
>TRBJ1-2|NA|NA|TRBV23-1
TGCGCCAGCAGTCCGTACTCGGGCTACACCTTC
CASSPYSGYTF
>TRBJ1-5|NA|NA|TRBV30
TGTGCCTGGTCAAGGGGAAATCAGCCCCAGCATTTT
CAWSRGNQPQHF
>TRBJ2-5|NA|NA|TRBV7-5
TGTGCCAGAAGCCGCGGGTGCCAAGAGACCCAGTACTTC
CARSRGCQETQYF
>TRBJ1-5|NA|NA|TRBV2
TGTGCCAGCAGCCCTCAGGGAGCTAGCAATCAGCCCCAGCATTTT
CASSPQGASNQPQHF
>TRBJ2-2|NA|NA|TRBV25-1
TGTGCCAGCAGTGAATACCGCGGGTCCGCAAACACCGGGGAGCTGTTTTTT
CASSEYRGSANTGELFF
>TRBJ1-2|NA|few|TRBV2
TGTGCCAGCAAAGGGGCTGGTATCTATGGCTACACCTTC
CASKGAGIYGYTF
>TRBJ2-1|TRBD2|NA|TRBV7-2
TGTGCCAGCAGCCCGCCCGGGACTAGCGGGGTCAATGAGCAGTTCTTC
CASSPPGTSGVNEQFF
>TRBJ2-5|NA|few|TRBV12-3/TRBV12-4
TGTGCCAGCCTGGGAGGTGAAGAGACCCAGTACTTC
CASLGGEETQYF
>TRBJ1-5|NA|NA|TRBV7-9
TGTGCCAGCAGGGGACGGGTTAGCAATCAGCCCCAGCATTTT
CASRGRVSNQPQHF
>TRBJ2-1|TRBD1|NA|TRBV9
TGTGCCAGCAGCGTACAGGGACAGGGATACAATGAGCAGTTCTTC
CASSVQGQGYNEQFF
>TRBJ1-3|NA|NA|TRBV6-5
TGTGCCAGCAGTTATAGGTCCCCTCCAGGGGGAAACACCATATATTTT
CASSYRSPPGGNTIYF
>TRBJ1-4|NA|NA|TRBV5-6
TGTGCCAGCAGCGCAAGGGATAAGGGTGAAAAACTGTTTTTT
CASSARDKGEKLFF
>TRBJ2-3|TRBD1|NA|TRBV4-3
TGCGCCAGCAGCTCCCAACCCCCGGGACAGGGCACAGATACGCAGTATTTT
CASSSQPPGQGTDTQYF
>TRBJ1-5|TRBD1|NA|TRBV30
TGTGCCTCGGGACAGGGTAATCAGCCCCAGCATTTT
CASGQGNQPQHF